This is a list of T cell receptor beta chains from one sample in a study of PD-L1 blockade in urothelial cancer. Method: immunoSEQ multiplex PCR; TCRdb's copy keeps in-frame clones and lacks some. Of more than 45,000 clones listed, approximately 84% are singletons. Sequenced material: PBMCs, taken around atezolizumab (anti-PD-L1) treatment. Receptors were obtained from a man aged 55 to 70 with urothelial cancer. CDR3s include the opening cysteine and the closing phenylalanine or tryptophan. The order of the fields is V gene, clone size, J gene, D gene, CDR3 DNA, CDR3 protein. A D gene is named only where the DNA matches it firmly. Clone size appears in some rows only: once, few, many, or a class for an expanded clone.

TRBV19,once,TRBJ1-5,-,TGTGCCAGTAGTATAGTCGGGGGAGCAGGGCATCAGCCCCAGCATTTT,CASSIVGGAGHQPQHF
TRBV7-7,-,TRBJ2-3,TRBD2,TGTGCTAGCAGCGCCCGAGCGGGGGGATTGGGAGGGGATACGCAGTATTTT,CASSARAGGLGGDTQYF
TRBV6-6,-,TRBJ1-2,-,TGTGCCAGCGGGGAGGGAGTGAGCTATGGCTACACCTTC,CASGEGVSYGYTF
TRBV5-1,-,TRBJ2-3,-,TGCGCCAGCAGATCAGGGAACACAGATACGCAGTATTTT,CASRSGNTDTQYF
TRBV28,-,TRBJ1-1,TRBD1,TGTGCCAGCAGCCGTGGGACAGCGGGGAACACTGAAGCTTTCTTT,CASSRGTAGNTEAFF
TRBV7-8,-,TRBJ2-1,TRBD2,TGTGCCAGCCGCTCCGCTAGCGGGATTGAGCAGTTCTTC,CASRSASGIEQFF
TRBV2,-,TRBJ2-7,TRBD1,TGTGCCAGCTCATGGACAGGTTTTTACTCCTACGAGCAGTACTTC,CASSWTGFYSYEQYF
TRBV19,-,TRBJ1-1,TRBD1,TGTGCCAGTAGTATTTTCCGGGACAGATTTATGAACACTGAAGCTTTCTTT,CASSIFRDRFMNTEAFF
TRBV7-2,-,TRBJ1-2,TRBD1,TGTGCCAGCAGCCGGGACAGCTATGGCTACACCTTC,CASSRDSYGYTF
TRBV4-3,-,TRBJ2-7,TRBD2,TGCGCCAGCAGCCAAGATGGAGCGGGAGGACGCGAGCAGTACTTC,CASSQDGAGGREQYF
TRBV5-5,-,TRBJ1-5,TRBD1,TGTGCCAGCAGCCACGGACAGGGGGACGTCCATAGCAATCAGCCCCAGCATTTT,CASSHGQGDVHSNQPQHF
TRBV9,few,TRBJ2-1,TRBD1,TGTGCCAGCAGCCTCCGGGACAGGACCAATGAGCAGTTCTTC,CASSLRDRTNEQFF
TRBV27,-,TRBJ2-2,TRBD2,TGTGCCAGCGGCGAGATTTTCGGGACTAGCGGTTTAGGGGAGCTGTTTTTT,CASGEIFGTSGLGELFF
TRBV11-2,-,TRBJ2-7,-,TGTGCCAGCAGCTCCCAGGGTATCGAGCAGTACTTC,CASSSQGIEQYF
TRBV27,-,TRBJ2-2,TRBD2,TGTGCCACCGTAAGAGACGGGGGGTCCGGGGAGCTGTTTTTT,CATVRDGGSGELFF
TRBV11-3,-,TRBJ1-1,TRBD1,TGTGCCAGCAGCTTGAGACAGGGCGGTGGCACTGAAGCTTTCTTT,CASSLRQGGGTEAFF
TRBV10-1,-,TRBJ1-2,TRBD1,TGCGCCAGCGGGGACAGTATCGGCTATGGCTACACCTTC,CASGDSIGYGYTF
TRBV21-1,-,TRBJ2-3,-,TGTGCCAGCAGCTCCCGGTCCCCCGCGAATACGCAGTATTTT,CASSSRSPANTQYF
TRBV5-1,-,TRBJ1-1,-,TGCGCCAGCAGCTTGTTTGAGGGTCGCCAGAACACTGAAGCTTTCTTT,CASSLFEGRQNTEAFF
TRBV7-9,-,TRBJ2-4,-,TGTGCCAGCAGCTTATTCAGGTCTCAGCCCGCGTTCCCAAACATTCAGTACTTC,CASSLFRSQPAFPNIQYF